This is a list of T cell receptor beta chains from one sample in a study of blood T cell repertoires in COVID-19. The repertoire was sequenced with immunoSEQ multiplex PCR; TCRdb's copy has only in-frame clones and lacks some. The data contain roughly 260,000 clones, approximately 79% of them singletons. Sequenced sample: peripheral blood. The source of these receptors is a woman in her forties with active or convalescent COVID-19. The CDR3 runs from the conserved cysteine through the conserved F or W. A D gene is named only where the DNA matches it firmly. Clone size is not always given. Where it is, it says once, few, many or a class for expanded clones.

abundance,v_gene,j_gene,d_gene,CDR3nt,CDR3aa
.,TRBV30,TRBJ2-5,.,TGTGCCTGGAGTACAGGCCAAGAGACCCAGTACTTC,CAWSTGQETQYF
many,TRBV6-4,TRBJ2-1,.,TGTGCCAGCAGTGGGGGGGAGTACAATGAGCAGTTCTTC,CASSGGEYNEQFF
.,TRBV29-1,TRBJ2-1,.,TGCAGCCTTGGGCAGGGCTCCTACAATGAGCAGTTCTTC,CSLGQGSYNEQFF
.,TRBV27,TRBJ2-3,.,TGTGCCAGCAGTTTAACGGTGGGGCAGGCAGATACGCAGTATTTT,CASSLTVGQADTQYF
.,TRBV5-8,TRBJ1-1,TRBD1,TGTGCCAGCAGCTCAAACCGGGACAGGGGGGAGATAAGAGCTTTCTTT,CASSSNRDRGEIRAFF
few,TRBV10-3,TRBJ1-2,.,TGTGCCATCAGTAACACAGACCGCGGGGGCTACACCTTC,CAISNTDRGGYTF
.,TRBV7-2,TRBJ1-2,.,TGTGCCAGCAGCTTAGCTCCCTTCAACTATGGCTACACCTTC,CASSLAPFNYGYTF
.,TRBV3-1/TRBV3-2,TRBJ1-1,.,TGTGCCAGCAGCCGAGCCTCGAACACTGAAGCTTTCTTT,CASSRASNTEAFF
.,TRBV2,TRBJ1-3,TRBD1,TGTGCCAGCAGGAAGGACAGGAACGGAAACACCATATATTTT,CASRKDRNGNTIYF
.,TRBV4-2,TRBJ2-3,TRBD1,TGTGCCAGCAGCCAAGAGCGGCAGGGGGTGGCAGATACGCAGTATTTT,CASSQERQGVADTQYF
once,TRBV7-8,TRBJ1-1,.,TGTGCCAGCAGCCTGGGACTTTCCGCTTTCTTT,CASSLGLSAFF
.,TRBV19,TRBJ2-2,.,TGTGCCAGTAGCCCGGACTCCAACACCGGGGAGCTGTTTTTT,CASSPDSNTGELFF
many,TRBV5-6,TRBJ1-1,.,TGTGCCAGCACCCGGACAGCAGCCACTGAAGCTTTCTTT,CASTRTAATEAFF
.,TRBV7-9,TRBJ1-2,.,TGTGCCAGCAGCTTAGATGGTAGTGGCTACACCTTC,CASSLDGSGYTF
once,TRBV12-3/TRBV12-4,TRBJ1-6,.,TGTGCCAGCGGCTCCAGGGCCCTTGGGGCCCTCCACTTT,CASGSRALGALHF
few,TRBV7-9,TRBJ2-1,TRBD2,TGTGCCAGCAGCTTAGTGGGGGGGAGGAATGAGCAGTTCTTC,CASSLVGGRNEQFF
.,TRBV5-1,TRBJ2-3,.,TGCGCCAGCAGCAAGGACGGGAACCCGGATACGCAGTATTTT,CASSKDGNPDTQYF
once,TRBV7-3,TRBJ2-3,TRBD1,TGTGCCAGCAGCCCCGGACAGGGCAGCACAGATACGCAGTATTTT,CASSPGQGSTDTQYF
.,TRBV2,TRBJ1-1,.,TGTGCCAGCAGTTCGATCCCGGGGGACACTGAAGCTTTCTTT,CASSSIPGDTEAFF
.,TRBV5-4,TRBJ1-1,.,TGTGCCAGCAGCTTGGGACAGTTTGAAGCTTTCTTT,CASSLGQFEAFF
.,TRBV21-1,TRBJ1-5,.,TGTGCCAGCAGCAAATACCGGGACAGGGGTAATCAGCCCCAGCATTTT,CASSKYRDRGNQPQHF
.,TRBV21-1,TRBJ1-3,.,TGTGCCAGCAGCACTCCCCCGACAGGCGCTGGAAACACCATATATTTT,CASSTPPTGAGNTIYF
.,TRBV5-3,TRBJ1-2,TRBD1,TGTGCCAGAAGCTTGCACCGGGACAGGGGTTATGGCTACACCTTC,CARSLHRDRGYGYTF
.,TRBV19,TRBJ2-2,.,TGTGCCAGTAGTAAACGGGCGAACACCGGGGAGCTGTTTTTT,CASSKRANTGELFF
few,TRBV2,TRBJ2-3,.,TGTGCCAGCAGTGACGTGGGGCAGAGCACAGATACGCAGTATTTT,CASSDVGQSTDTQYF
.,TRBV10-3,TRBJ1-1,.,TGTGCCATCAGTGGTCACAAAACGAACACTGAAGCTTTCTTT,CAISGHKTNTEAFF
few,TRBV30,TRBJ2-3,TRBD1,TGTGCCTGGAGTGTACAGGGGGGAACAGATACGCAGTATTTT,CAWSVQGGTDTQYF
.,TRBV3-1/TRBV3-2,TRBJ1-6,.,TGTGCCAGCAGCCATCAGGGAAAATCACCCCTCCACTTT,CASSHQGKSPLHF
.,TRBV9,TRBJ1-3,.,TGTGCCAGCAGCGTAGAGCTCTCTGGAAACACCATATATTTT,CASSVELSGNTIYF
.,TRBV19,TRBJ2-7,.,TGTGCCAGTAGTAACGTACAGGGAAACGAGCAGTACTTC,CASSNVQGNEQYF